Sequencing of this T cell receptor beta chain was carried out in a study of metastatic and nonmetastatic thyroid tumors. TCRdb re-processed the PCR reads through MiXCR. The sample consists of about 19,000 clones, 35% to 40% of them appearing once. This clone came up a few times. The CDR3 runs 15 residues. The germline V and J ends were trimmed by 2 bases and 5 bases, with 10 bases remaining between them. Germline V lookup: CDR1 MDHEN, CDR2 SYDVKM. No treatment of any kind had been given to any patient before thyroid surgery. Sequences were obtained from tumor tissue. The rearrangement links TRBV28 to TRBJ1-6, with a tentative D call TRBD1 (6 bases). The source of this sequence is a female donor with papillary thyroid cancer or a benign thyroid nodule (not recorded which). Some clones in this sample may be carry-over from other donors' samples. DNA of the CDR3: TGTGCCAGCAGTTTAGGGGGCATCCATAATTCACCCCTCCACTTT. Encoded protein: CASSLGGIHNSPLHF.